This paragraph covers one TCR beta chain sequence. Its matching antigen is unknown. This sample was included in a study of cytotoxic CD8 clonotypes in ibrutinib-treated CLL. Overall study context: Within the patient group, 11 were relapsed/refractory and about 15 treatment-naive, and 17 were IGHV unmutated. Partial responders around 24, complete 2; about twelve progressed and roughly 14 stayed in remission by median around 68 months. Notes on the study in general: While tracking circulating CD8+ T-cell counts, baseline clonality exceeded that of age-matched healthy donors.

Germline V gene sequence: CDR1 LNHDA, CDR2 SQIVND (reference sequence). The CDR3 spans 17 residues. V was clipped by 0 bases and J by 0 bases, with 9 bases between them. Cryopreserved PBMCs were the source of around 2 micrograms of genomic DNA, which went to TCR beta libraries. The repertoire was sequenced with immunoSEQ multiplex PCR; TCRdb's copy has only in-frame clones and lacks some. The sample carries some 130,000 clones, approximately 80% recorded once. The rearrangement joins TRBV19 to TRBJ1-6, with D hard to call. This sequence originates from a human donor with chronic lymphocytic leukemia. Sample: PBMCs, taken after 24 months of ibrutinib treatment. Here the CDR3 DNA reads TGTGCCAGTAGTATAGAAGGCGGGAGCTCCTATAATTCACCCCTCCACTTT. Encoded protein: CASSIEGGSSYNSPLHF.